A selection of T cell receptor beta chains follows, all from one sample in a study of T cells after yellow fever vaccination. TCRdb analysed the 5' RACE reads with MiXCR anew, one entry per CDR3 protein. The data contain under 30,000 distinct CDR3 sequences, about 5% of them singletons. The sequencing here drew on CD8+ T cells sorted from PBMCs, taken 10 days after the yellow fever booster vaccination. Receptor source: a man aged 25 to 40 who received the YFV17D yellow fever vaccine. The CDR3 runs from the conserved cysteine through the conserved F or W. The D gene is left open where the match is weak. Clone size is not always given. Where it is, it says once, few, many or a class for expanded clones.

abundance,v_gene,d_gene,j_gene,CDR3nt,CDR3aa
many,TRBV6-2/TRBV6-3,-,TRBJ2-7,TGTGCCAGCAGTTACCGAAGCTCCTACGAGCAGTACTTC,CASSYRSSYEQYF
many,TRBV27,-,TRBJ2-7,TGTGCCAGCAGTATGGGCCTGGGAGAGCAGTACTTC,CASSMGLGEQYF
many,TRBV7-9,-,TRBJ2-1,TGTGCCAGCAGCTTCGGGACTTCCTACAATGAGCAGTTCTTC,CASSFGTSYNEQFF
-,TRBV6-6,-,TRBJ2-3,TGTGCCAGCAGTTACTCGACTGTCCCCGATACGCAGTATTTT,CASSYSTVPDTQYF
many,TRBV10-3,-,TRBJ2-1,TGTGCCATCAGGGACCCCGTTTCAGTTTTCAATGAGCAGTTCTTC,CAIRDPVSVFNEQFF
many,TRBV7-2,-,TRBJ2-3,TGTGCCAGCAGCTCCAACGGACAGCACACAGATACGCAGTATTTT,CASSSNGQHTDTQYF
many,TRBV4-1,-,TRBJ1-4,TGCGCCAGCAGCCAAGTTACGGGACCGTCTAAGGAAAAACTGTTTTTT,CASSQVTGPSKEKLFF
many,TRBV27,-,TRBJ1-2,TGTGCCAGCAGTTTTGCTTTTTCGGGGAGACTCTATGGCTACACCTTC,CASSFAFSGRLYGYTF
many,TRBV29-1,TRBD1,TRBJ2-6,TGCAGCGTCCAGACAGGGGTCGGGGCCAACGTCCTGACTTTC,CSVQTGVGANVLTF
many,TRBV10-3,TRBD2,TRBJ2-1,TGTGCCATCAGTGAGCTAGCGGGAGAGCCCTACAATGAGCAGTTCTTC,CAISELAGEPYNEQFF
many,TRBV4-3,-,TRBJ1-4,TGCGCCAGCAGCCAAGATCGGGAACGAGCGAATGAAAAACTGTTTTTT,CASSQDRERANEKLFF
many,TRBV27,-,TRBJ2-2,TGTGCCAGCAGTTTAGCAATGAACACCGGGGAGCTGTTTTTT,CASSLAMNTGELFF
many,TRBV7-6,-,TRBJ2-7,TGTGCCAGCAGCTCCACGCCCCAGGGGTACTACGAGCAGTACTTC,CASSSTPQGYYEQYF
many,TRBV12-3/TRBV12-4,-,TRBJ2-7,TGTGCCAGCAGTTCCGAGCGCTACGAGCAGTACTTC,CASSSERYEQYF
many,TRBV20-1,-,TRBJ2-7,TGCAGTGCTAGAGGGGCGCGGGAAGTCGAGCAGTACTTC,CSARGAREVEQYF
many,TRBV20-1,-,TRBJ2-7,TGCAGCTCCTTCTTTGGGGAGACCCACTACGAGCAGTACTTC,CSSFFGETHYEQYF
many,TRBV4-3,-,TRBJ2-7,TGCGCCAGCAGCCAATATTACGCGACTAACTACGAGCAGTACTTC,CASSQYYATNYEQYF
many,TRBV3-1,-,TRBJ1-1,TGTGCCAGCAGCCAAGATCTTGCAGGGATCACTGAAGCTTTCTTT,CASSQDLAGITEAFF
many,TRBV25-1,-,TRBJ2-7,TGTGCCAGCAGTATGCAGGGCGGGTGGGGGGCCGAGCAGTACTTC,CASSMQGGWGAEQYF
many,TRBV7-2,TRBD1,TRBJ2-7,TGTGCCAGCAGCGCCGGGACAGGGTTCTACGAGCAGTACTTC,CASSAGTGFYEQYF
many,TRBV2,TRBD2,TRBJ2-1,TGTGCCAGCAGTGGTAGCGGGGTGCCCCACAATGAGCAGTTCTTC,CASSGSGVPHNEQFF
few,TRBV6-5,-,TRBJ2-7,TGTGCCACCCAGAAAAGCTCCTACGAGCAGTACTTC,CATQKSSYEQYF
-,TRBV20-1,TRBD2,TRBJ2-1,TGCTGCGCTAGAGCAGTGGGGACTACCTCCTACAATGAGCAGTTCTTC,CCARAVGTTSYNEQFF
many,TRBV5-6,-,TRBJ2-6,TGTGCCAGCCTTGACGGGGCCAACGTCCTGACTTTC,CASLDGANVLTF
many,TRBV30,-,TRBJ1-1,TGTGCCTGGAGTGTAGACTTCACAGTCGACGGGAAAGCTTTCTTT,CAWSVDFTVDGKAFF
many,TRBV20-1,-,TRBJ1-2,TGCAGTGCTACGGGGGCTGCTAACTATGGCTACACCTTC,CSATGAANYGYTF
many,TRBV20-1,-,TRBJ2-7,TGCAGTGCTACCCAATGGGGTTACGAGCAGTACTTC,CSATQWGYEQYF
many,TRBV9,-,TRBJ2-5,TGTGCCAGCAGCGTATGGGGGGAAGAGACCCAGTACTTC,CASSVWGEETQYF
many,TRBV7-9,-,TRBJ2-5,TGTGCCAGCAGCTACAGGGGGGGAATTGAAGAGACCCAGTACTTC,CASSYRGGIEETQYF
many,TRBV4-3,TRBD1,TRBJ2-5,TGCGCCAGCAGCCAGGATACAGGGGGCTGGGAAGAGACCCAGTACTTC,CASSQDTGGWEETQYF
many,TRBV19,-,TRBJ2-3,TGTGCCAGTAGTATTACTAGTTCGAATACGCAGTATTTT,CASSITSSNTQYF
many,TRBV6-5,-,TRBJ2-3,TGTGCCAGCAGGACCAGGGTAGATACGCAGTATTTT,CASRTRVDTQYF
many,TRBV6-5,-,TRBJ2-5,TGTGCCAGCAGTACCGAGGACCCACAAGAGACCCAGTACTTC,CASSTEDPQETQYF
many,TRBV20-1,-,TRBJ1-5,TGCAGTGCTAGAGATTTGGACCCGCCCCAGCATTTT,CSARDLDPPQHF
many,TRBV6-2/TRBV6-3,TRBD2,TRBJ2-1,TGTGCCAGCAGTTACGCGGGAGATTATGAGCAGTTCTTC,CASSYAGDYEQFF
many,TRBV28,-,TRBJ2-7,TGTGCCAGCGGGCCTACATACTACGAGCAGTACTTC,CASGPTYYEQYF
many,TRBV27,TRBD1,TRBJ2-5,TGTGCCAGCAGTCCGTGGACAGGGGGCGAGGAGACCCAGTACTTC,CASSPWTGGEETQYF
many,TRBV20-1,-,TRBJ2-1,TGCAGTGCTAGAGAGGACTCCAACAATGAGCAGTTCTTC,CSAREDSNNEQFF
many,TRBV7-9,-,TRBJ2-5,TGTGCCGGGCTAGCAGGGTCCCAAGAGACCCAGTACTTC,CAGLAGSQETQYF
many,TRBV12-3/TRBV12-4,TRBD2,TRBJ2-3,TGTGCCGGTAGCGGGAGATCAGATACGCAGTATTTT,CAGSGRSDTQYF
-,TRBV6-5,-,TRBJ2-7,TGTGCCAGCACCAGGGGTTACGAGCAGTACTTC,CASTRGYEQYF
many,TRBV6-5,-,TRBJ1-5,TGTGCCAGCAGTTACGGACCCAATCAGCCCCAGCATTTT,CASSYGPNQPQHF
many,TRBV7-2,-,TRBJ2-7,TGTGCCAGCAGCCCAATTGATATACCGGCCTACGAGCAGTACTTC,CASSPIDIPAYEQYF
many,TRBV29-1,-,TRBJ2-1,TGCAGCGTAGCTGGGCAGTTCTTC,CSVAGQFF
many,TRBV27,TRBD2,TRBJ2-1,TGTGCCAGCAGTTTGCCGGGGGGGCGCGAAAATGAGCAGTTCTTC,CASSLPGGRENEQFF
many,TRBV4-2,TRBD1,TRBJ2-3,TGTGCCAGCAGCCCCTCCACCGCCGGGACAGGGGGGACGGAAGATACGCAGTATTTT,CASSPSTAGTGGTEDTQYF
many,TRBV4-3,TRBD1,TRBJ2-7,TGCGCCAGCAGCCAAGAGGACAGGGACTACGAGCAGTACTTC,CASSQEDRDYEQYF
many,TRBV10-2,-,TRBJ2-1,TGCGCCAGCAGCCTTTCCTTCCTGGCGGAGCAGTTCTTC,CASSLSFLAEQFF
many,TRBV12-3/TRBV12-4,-,TRBJ2-5,TGTGCCAGCAGTTTGGGGTCCATGAGAGGGACCCAGTACTTC,CASSLGSMRGTQYF
many,TRBV28,-,TRBJ2-5,TGTGCCAGCAGACCACAGGGTCGAATCCAAGAGACCCAGTACTTC,CASRPQGRIQETQYF
many,TRBV9,-,TRBJ2-1,TGTGCCAGCAGCGTAGGGGGGGGCGGTGAGCAGTTCTTC,CASSVGGGGEQFF
-,TRBV19,-,TRBJ2-2,TGTGCCAGTAGTGCCGGGCTCGGCGGGGAGCTGTTTTTT,CASSAGLGGELFF